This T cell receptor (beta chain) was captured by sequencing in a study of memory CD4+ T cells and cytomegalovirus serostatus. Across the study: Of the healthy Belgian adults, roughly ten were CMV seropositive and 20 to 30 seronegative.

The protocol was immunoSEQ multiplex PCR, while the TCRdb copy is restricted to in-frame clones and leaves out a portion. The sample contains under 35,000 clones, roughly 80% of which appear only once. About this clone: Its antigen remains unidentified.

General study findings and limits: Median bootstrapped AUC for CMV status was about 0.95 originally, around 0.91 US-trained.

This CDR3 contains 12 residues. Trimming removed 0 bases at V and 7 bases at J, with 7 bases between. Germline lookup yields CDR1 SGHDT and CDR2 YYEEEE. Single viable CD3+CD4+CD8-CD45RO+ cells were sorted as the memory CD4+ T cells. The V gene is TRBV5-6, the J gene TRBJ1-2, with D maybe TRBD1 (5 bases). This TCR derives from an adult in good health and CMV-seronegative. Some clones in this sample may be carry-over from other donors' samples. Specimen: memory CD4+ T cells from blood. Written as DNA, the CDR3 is TGTGCCAGCAGCTTGGGGGACGTTGGCTACACCTTC. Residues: CASSLGDVGYTF.